This TCR beta chain was observed in a study of T cell responses to AZD1222 COVID-19 vaccine (dated by TCRdb to the early 2020s). With respect to the entire study: TCR sequencing was performed for 230 to 250 trial participants, of whom roughly 200 were given two doses of AZD1222 and around 25 were given two doses of MenACWY control vaccine. Trial participants were enrolled by age into 18-55, 56-69 and 70-plus year subgroups, with approximately 150, 28 and 58 TCR-sequenced participants respectively. Study-wide conclusions, independent of this receptor: The 56-69-year group was small, and its depth increase did not reach significance, likely because of low power. Conclusions about previously exposed vaccinees are limited because only 5 or 6 AZD1222 recipients were SARS-CoV-2 seropositive at baseline. Nearly half of unique spike-specific TCRs reportedly recognized epitopes outside regions mutated in the B.1.351 and B.1.1.7 variants. After two AZD1222 doses, both the breadth and the depth of spike-specific TCRs were significantly higher than at day 0 and than in MenACWY recipients. The whole spike protein was spanned by vaccine-associated CD4 TCRs, and dominant responses were seen in regions 160-218 and 743-854. No day 14 peak-response samples were available, so repertoires were characterized only after the peak T cell response. Participants were mostly white British and included more females than males, and it was suggested by the authors that clonal diversity may have been underestimated.

This sample's time point label indicates: about 28 days (+/-7) after the second vaccine dose. AZD1222 recipients given second doses at about 4 weeks or at about 12 weeks were pooled, since spike-specific TCR depth and breadth were not found to differ between the two schedules. Vaccinee samples were obtained from the UK trials COV001 and COV002, which included a single-blind randomized controlled phase 2/3 trial of AZD1222 (ChAdOx1 nCoV-19) in healthy adults. Trial participant PBMC samples were collected at day 0 and day 28 after the second dose for TCRbeta chain sequencing. Spanning cysteine to phenylalanine, the CDR3 consists of 15 amino acids. Just CDR3 DNA is preserved here, 45 bases in frame from base 1. V is pruned by 2 bases and J by 4 bases, leaving 5 bases of the junction without a gene match. The germline V gene specifies MRHNA as CDR1 and SNTAGT as CDR2. The CDR3 regions of human TCRbeta chains were subjected to immunosequencing. On the authors' methods: TCRs in the repertoires were matched against a reference library of SARS-CoV-2-specific TCRs that had been generated with the MIRA antigen-specificity platform. Breadth was defined as the fraction of unique TCRs that were SARS-CoV-2-associated. Depth was defined as the fraction of total T cells that were SARS-CoV-2-associated. Each spike-specific TCR was assigned to its reactive spike region and to a CD4 or CD8 class using the MIRA data. Log10-transformed breadth and depth values were compared by one-way ANOVA with Sidak's multiple comparisons tests. Drawn from immuneACCESS, this table holds only the in-frame rearrangements with V and J called that TCRdb kept. Clones are partly lost; checked studies trace under half to an unresolved V gene and leave the rest unexplained. V and J calls and clone size are copied from that table; D and trimming were computed from the DNA. The table for this sample lists fewer than 150,000 clones; nearly 90% of them were counted only once. 4.5% to 6.5% of the sample is in the top ten clones.

Comments on this clone: What antigen it recognizes has not been identified. The record has no base qualities; no much larger clone is one base away.

Here the chain combines TRBV6-4 and TRBJ1-5; 7 junctional bases match TRBD1. Sequencing used peripheral blood, obtained 28 days after the second AZD1222 dose. The clonotype was recovered from an adult who received the AZD1222 COVID-19 vaccine. Here the CDR3 is given as CASSDGRGPNQPQHF. Here is the DNA: TGTGCCAGCAGTGACGGTAGGGGGCCAAATCAGCCCCAGCATTTT.